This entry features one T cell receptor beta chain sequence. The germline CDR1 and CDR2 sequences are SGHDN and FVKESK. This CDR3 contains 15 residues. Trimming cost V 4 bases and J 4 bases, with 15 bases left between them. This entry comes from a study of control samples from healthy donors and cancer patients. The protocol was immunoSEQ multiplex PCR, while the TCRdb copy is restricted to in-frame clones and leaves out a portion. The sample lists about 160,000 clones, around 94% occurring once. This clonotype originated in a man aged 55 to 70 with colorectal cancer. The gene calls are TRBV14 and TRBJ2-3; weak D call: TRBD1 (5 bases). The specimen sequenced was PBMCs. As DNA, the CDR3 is TGTGCCAGCAGCCGGGCAGGGCCCTCCGCAGATACGCAGTATTTT. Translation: CASSRAGPSADTQYF.